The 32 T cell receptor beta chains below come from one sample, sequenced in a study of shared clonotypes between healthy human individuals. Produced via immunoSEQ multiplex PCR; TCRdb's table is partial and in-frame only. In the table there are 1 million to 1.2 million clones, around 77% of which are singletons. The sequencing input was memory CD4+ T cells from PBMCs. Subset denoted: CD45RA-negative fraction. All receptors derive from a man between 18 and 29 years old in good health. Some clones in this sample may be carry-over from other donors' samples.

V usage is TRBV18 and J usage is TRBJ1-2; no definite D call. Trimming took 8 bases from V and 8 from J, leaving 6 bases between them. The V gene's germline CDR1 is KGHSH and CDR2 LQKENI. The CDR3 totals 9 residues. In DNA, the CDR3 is TGTGCCAGCCCAGGAGGCTACACCTTC. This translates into CASPGGYTF.

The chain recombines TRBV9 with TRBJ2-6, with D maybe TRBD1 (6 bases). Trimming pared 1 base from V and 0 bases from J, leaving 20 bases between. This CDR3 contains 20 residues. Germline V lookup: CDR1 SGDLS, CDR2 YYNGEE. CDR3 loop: CASSVSHRVSQLSGANVLTF. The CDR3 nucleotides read TGTGCCAGCAGCGTAAGTCACAGGGTCTCGCAACTCTCTGGGGCCAACGTCCTGACTTTC.

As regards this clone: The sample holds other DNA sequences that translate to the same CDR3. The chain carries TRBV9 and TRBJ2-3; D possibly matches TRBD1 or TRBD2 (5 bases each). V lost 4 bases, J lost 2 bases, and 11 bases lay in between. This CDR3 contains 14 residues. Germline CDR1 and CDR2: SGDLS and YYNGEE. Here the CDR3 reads CASSPGPYTDTQYF. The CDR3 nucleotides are TGTGCCAGCAGCCCGGGACCCTACACAGATACGCAGTATTTT.

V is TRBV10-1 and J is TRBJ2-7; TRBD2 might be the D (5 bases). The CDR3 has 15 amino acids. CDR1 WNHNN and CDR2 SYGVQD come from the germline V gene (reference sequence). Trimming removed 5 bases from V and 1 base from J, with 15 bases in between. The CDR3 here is CASSRTSQGSYEQYF. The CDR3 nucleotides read TGCGCCAGCAGTCGGACTTCCCAAGGTTCCTACGAGCAGTACTTC.

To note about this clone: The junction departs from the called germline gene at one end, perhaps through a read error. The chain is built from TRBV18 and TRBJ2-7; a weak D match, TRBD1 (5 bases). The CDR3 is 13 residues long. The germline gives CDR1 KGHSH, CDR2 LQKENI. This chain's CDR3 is CASSRDPASPGWF. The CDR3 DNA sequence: TGTGCCAGCTCCCGAGACCCCGCCTCGCCAGGGTGGTTC.

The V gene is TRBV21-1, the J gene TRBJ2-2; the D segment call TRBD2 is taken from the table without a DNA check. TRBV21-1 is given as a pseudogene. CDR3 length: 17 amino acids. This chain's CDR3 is CASSKGGGGPDTGELFF. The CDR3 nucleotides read TGTGCCAGCAGCAAAGGAGGGGGAGGGCCCGATACCGGGGAGCTGTTTTTT.

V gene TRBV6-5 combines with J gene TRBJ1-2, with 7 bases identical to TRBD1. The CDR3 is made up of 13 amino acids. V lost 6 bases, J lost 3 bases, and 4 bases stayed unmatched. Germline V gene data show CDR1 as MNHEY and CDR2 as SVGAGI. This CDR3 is CASRARGDYGYTF. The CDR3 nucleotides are TGTGCCAGCAGGGCCAGGGGGGACTATGGCTACACCTTC.

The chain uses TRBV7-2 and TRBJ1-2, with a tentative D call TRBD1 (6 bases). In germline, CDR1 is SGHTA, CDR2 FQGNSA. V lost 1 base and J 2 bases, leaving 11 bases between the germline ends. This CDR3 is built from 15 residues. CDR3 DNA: TGTGCCAGCAGCTTAGATCAGCAGGGGAACTATGGCTACACCTTC. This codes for CASSLDQQGNYGYTF.

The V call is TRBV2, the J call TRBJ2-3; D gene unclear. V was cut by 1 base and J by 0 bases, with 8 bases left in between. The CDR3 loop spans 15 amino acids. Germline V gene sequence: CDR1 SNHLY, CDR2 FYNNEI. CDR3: CASSEVVYSTDTQYF. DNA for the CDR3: TGTGCCAGCAGTGAAGTGGTATATAGCACAGATACGCAGTATTTT. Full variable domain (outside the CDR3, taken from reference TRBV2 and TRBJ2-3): EPEVTQTPSHQVTQMGQEVILRCVPISNHLYFYWYRQILGQKVEFLVSFYNNEISEKSEIFDDQFSVERPDGSNFTLKIRSTKLEDSAMYFCASSEVVYSTDTQYFGPGTRLTVL.

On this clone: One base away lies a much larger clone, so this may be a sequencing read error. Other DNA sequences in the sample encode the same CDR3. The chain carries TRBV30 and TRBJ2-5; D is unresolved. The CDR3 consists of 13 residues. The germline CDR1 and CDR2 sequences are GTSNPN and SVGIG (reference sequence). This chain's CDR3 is CAWSVSLSETQYF. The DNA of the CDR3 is TGTGCTTGGAGTGTATCCCTAAGTGAGACCCAGTACTTC.

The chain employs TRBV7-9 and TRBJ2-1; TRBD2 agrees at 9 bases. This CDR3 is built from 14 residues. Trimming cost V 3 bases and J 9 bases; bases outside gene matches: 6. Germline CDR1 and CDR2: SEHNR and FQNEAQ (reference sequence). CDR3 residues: CASSFSGTSSEQFF. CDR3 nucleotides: TGTGCCAGCAGCTTTTCCGGGACTAGCAGTGAGCAGTTCTTC.

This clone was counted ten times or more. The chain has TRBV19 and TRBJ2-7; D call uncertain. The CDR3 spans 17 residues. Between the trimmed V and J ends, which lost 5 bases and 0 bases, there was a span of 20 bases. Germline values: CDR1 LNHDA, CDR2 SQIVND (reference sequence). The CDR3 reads CASSSLPGDSSSYEQYF. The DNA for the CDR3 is TGTGCCAGTAGTTCGCTCCCCGGTGACTCGAGCTCCTACGAGCAGTACTTC. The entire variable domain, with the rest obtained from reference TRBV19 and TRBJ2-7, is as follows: DGGITQSPKYLFRKEGQNVTLSCEQNLNHDAMYWYRQDPGQGLRLIYYSQIVNDFQKGDIAEGYSVSREKKESFPLTVTSAQKNPTAFYLCASSSLPGDSSSYEQYFGPGTRLTVT.

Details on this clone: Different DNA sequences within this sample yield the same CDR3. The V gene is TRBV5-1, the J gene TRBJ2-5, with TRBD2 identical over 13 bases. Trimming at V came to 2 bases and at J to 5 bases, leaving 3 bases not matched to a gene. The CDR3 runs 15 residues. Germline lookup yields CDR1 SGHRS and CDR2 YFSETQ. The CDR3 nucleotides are TGCGCCAGCAGCTTCGGACTAGCGGGGGTGGAGACCCAGTACTTC. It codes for CASSFGLAGVETQYF.

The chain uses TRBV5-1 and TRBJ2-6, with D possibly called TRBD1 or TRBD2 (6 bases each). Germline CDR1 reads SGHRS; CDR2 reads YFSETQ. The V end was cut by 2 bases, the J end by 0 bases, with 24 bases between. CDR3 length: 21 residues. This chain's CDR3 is CASSFPGAQRASPSGANVLTF. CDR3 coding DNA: TGCGCCAGCAGCTTCCCGGGGGCCCAGCGGGCCTCTCCCTCTGGGGCCAACGTCCTGACTTTC.

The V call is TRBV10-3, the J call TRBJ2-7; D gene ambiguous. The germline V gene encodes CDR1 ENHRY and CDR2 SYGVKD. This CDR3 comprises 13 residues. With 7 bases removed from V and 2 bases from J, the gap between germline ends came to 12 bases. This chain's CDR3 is CAIMGSDTYEQYF. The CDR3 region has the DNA TGTGCCATCATGGGCAGTGATACCTACGAGCAGTACTTC.

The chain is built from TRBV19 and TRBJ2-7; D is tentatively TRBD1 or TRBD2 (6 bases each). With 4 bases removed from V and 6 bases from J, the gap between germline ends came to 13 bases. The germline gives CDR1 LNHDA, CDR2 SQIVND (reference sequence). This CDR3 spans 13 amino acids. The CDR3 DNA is TGTGCCAGTAGTAGGGGGGCCCAGGGCGAGCAGTACTTC. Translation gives CASSRGAQGEQYF.

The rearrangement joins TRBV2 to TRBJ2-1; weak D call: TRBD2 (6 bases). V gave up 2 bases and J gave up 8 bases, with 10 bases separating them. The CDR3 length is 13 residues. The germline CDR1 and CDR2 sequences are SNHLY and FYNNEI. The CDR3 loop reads CASSERGGYEQFF. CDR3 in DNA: TGTGCCAGCAGTGAAAGGGGAGGCTATGAGCAGTTCTTC.

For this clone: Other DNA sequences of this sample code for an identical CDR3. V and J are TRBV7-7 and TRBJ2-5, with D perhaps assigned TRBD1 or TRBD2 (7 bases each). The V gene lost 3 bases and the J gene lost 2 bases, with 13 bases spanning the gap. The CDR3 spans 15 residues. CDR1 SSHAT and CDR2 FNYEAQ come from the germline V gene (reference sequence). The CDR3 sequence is CASSLGGTAQETQYF. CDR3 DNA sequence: TGTGCCAGCAGCTTGGGAGGGACAGCTCAAGAGACCCAGTACTTC.

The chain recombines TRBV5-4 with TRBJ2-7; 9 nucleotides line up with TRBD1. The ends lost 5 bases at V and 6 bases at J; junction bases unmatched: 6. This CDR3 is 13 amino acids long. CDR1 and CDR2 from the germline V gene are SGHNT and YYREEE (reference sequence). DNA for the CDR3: TGTGCCAGCAGGGGACAGGGAGACGGCGAGCAGTACTTC. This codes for CASRGQGDGEQYF.

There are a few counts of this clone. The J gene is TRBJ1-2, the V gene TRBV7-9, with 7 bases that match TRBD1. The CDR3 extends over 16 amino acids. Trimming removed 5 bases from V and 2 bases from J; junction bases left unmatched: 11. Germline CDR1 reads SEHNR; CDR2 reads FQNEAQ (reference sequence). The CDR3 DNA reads TGTGCCAGCAGCCCCTTGGACAGGACAATGAACTATGGCTACACCTTC. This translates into CASSPLDRTMNYGYTF.

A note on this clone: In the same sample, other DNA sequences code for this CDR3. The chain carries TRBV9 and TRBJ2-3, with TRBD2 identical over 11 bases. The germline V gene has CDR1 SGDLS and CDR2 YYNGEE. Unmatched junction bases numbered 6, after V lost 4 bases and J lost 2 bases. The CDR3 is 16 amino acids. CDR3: CASSPRTSGHTDTQYF. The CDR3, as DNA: TGTGCCAGCAGCCCGAGGACTAGCGGGCACACAGATACGCAGTATTTT.

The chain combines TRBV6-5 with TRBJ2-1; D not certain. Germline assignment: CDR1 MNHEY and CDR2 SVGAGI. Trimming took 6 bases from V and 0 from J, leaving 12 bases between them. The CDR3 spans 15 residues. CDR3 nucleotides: TGTGCCAGCAGGATAGACAAGAGCTCCTACAATGAGCAGTTCTTC. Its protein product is CASRIDKSSYNEQFF.

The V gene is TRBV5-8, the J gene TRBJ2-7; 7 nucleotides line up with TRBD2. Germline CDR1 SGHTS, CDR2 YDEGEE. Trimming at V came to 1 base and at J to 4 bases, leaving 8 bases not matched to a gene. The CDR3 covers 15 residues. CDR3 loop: CASSLWAGATYEQYF. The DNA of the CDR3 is TGTGCCAGCAGCTTGTGGGCGGGAGCCACATACGAGCAGTACTTC. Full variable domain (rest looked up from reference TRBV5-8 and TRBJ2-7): EAGVTQSPTHLIKTRGQQATLRCSPISGHTSVYWYQQALGLGLQFLLWYDEGEERNRGNFPPRFSGRQFPNYSSELNVNALELEDSALYLCASSLWAGATYEQYFGPGTRLTVT.

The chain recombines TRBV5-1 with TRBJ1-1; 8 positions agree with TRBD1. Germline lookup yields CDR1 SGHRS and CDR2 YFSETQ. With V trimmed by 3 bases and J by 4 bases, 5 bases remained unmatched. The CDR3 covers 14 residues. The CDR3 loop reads CASSYDRGGTEAFF. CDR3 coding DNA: TGCGCCAGCAGCTACGACAGGGGCGGCACTGAAGCTTTCTTT.

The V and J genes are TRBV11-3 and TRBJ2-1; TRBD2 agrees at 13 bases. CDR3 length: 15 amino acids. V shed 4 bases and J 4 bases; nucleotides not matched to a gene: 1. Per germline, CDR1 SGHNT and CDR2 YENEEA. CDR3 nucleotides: TGTGCCAGCAGCTCGGGACTAGCGGGATACAATGAGCAGTTCTTC. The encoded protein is CASSSGLAGYNEQFF.

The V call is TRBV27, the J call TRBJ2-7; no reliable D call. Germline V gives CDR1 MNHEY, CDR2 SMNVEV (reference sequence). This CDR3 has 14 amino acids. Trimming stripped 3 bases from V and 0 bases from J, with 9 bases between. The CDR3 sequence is CASSFAESSYEQYF. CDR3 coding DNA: TGTGCCAGCAGTTTCGCTGAGAGCTCCTACGAGCAGTACTTC.

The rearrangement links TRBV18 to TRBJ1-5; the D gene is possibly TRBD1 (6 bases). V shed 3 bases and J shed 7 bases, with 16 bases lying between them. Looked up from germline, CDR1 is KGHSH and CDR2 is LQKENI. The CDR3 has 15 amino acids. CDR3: CASSPRGQSPQPQHF. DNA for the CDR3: TGTGCCAGCTCACCGCGAGGACAGAGCCCCCAGCCCCAGCATTTT.

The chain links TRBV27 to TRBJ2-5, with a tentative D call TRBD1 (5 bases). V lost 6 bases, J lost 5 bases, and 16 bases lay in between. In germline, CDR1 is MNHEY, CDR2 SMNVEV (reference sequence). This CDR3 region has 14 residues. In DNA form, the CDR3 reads TGTGCCAGCAGATCGGGCCGTCCAGGGGAGACCCAGTACTTC. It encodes CASRSGRPGETQYF.

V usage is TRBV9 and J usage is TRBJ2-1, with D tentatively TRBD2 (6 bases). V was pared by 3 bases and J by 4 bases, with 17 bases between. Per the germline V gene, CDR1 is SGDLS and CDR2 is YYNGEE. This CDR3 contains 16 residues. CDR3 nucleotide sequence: TGTGCCAGCAGCGCCTCAGGGAGGCGGATATACAATGAGCAGTTCTTC. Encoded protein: CASSASGRRIYNEQFF.

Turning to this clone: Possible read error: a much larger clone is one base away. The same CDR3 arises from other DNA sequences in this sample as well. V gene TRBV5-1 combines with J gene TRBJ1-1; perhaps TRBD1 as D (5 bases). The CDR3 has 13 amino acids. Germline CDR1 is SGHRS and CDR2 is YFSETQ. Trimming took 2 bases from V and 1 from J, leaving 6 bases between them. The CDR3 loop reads CASSLTGNTEAFF. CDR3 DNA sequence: TGCGCCAGCAGCTTAACAGGGAACACTGAAGCTTTCTTT.

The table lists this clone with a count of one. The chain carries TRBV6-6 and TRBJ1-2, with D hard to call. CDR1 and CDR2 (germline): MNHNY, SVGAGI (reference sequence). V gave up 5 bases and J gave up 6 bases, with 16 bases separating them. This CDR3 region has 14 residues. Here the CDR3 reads CASSPLVWYDGYTF. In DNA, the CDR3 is TGTGCCAGCAGTCCCCTCGTATGGTATGATGGCTACACCTTC.

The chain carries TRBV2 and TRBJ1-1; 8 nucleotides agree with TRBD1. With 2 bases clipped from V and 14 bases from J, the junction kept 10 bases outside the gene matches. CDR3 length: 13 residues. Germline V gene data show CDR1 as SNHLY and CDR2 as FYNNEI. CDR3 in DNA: TGTGCCAGCAGTGAACAGGGGACAGGCAGAAACTTCTTT. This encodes CASSEQGTGRNFF.